A single sample gave rise to the 20 T cell receptor beta chains below, sequenced in a study of PD-1 blockade in classical Hodgkin lymphoma. Noted time point: cycle 4 day 1 (C4D1), after around six weeks of nivolumab. The patients all showed relapse after autologous stem cell transplantation, while their brentuximab vedotin exposure varied. Profiled with immunoSEQ multiplex PCR; TCRdb holds only in-frame clones, not every one. The profile covers around 23,000 clones, with approximately 85% appearing a single time and roughly 13% taken by the ten largest. The sequenced sample was peripheral blood mononuclear cells (PBMCs), obtained before the fourth cycle of nivolumab. The receptors originated from a human donor with classical Hodgkin lymphoma.

The genes are TRBV12-1 and TRBJ1-1; the table's TRBD1 call for D was not verified on the DNA. TRBV12-1 is recorded as a pseudogene. The CDR3 sequence is 15 residues long. The CDR3 sequence: CASSGRQGACTEAFF. In DNA, the CDR3 is TGTGCCAGCAGCGGCCGACAGGGGGCCTGTACTGAAGCTTTCTTT.

V usage is TRBV5-1 and J usage is TRBJ1-3, with D hard to call. CDR1 and CDR2 from the germline V gene are SGHRS and YFSETQ. Trimming cost V 6 bases and J 0 bases, with 19 bases left between them. This CDR3 spans 17 amino acids. The CDR3 DNA follows: TGCGCCAGCATGCCATATGCCCCAGGTGCCTCTGGAAACACCATATATTTT. As protein: CASMPYAPGASGNTIYF.

This chain uses TRBV27 with TRBJ2-5, with 7 nucleotides matching TRBD1. V was clipped by 4 bases and J by 4 bases; unmatched bases: 9. Germline V gene lookup returns CDR1 MNHEY and CDR2 SMNVEV (reference sequence). The CDR3 contains 15 residues. Here the CDR3 DNA reads TGTGCCAGCAGTTCGACAGGGTGGGGGTTAGAGACCCAGTACTTC. Translated: CASSSTGWGLETQYF.

This sequence joins TRBV6-6 and TRBJ2-7; 8 bases match TRBD1. This CDR3 contains 13 residues. Germline lookup yields CDR1 MNHNY and CDR2 SVGAGI (reference sequence). Trimming at V came to 8 bases and at J to 6 bases, leaving 9 bases not matched to a gene. The CDR3 DNA sequence: TGTGCCAGCGGGCGACAGGGGCGTTCCGAGCAGTACTTC. Protein sequence: CASGRQGRSEQYF.

A single count supports this clone. This sequence joins TRBV2 and TRBJ2-5; 8 bases agree with TRBD1. This CDR3 has 15 amino acids. The ends lost 6 bases at V and 4 bases at J; junction bases unmatched: 10. Germline V lookup: CDR1 SNHLY, CDR2 FYNNEI. CDR3 sequence (DNA): TGTGCCAGCAGCGGGGACAGGAGGAGGGGAGAGACCCAGTACTTC. Protein sequence: CASSGDRRRGETQYF.

This sequence joins TRBV5-8 and TRBJ2-3, with 7 nucleotides matching TRBD2. The CDR3 loop spans 18 amino acids. The germline V gene encodes CDR1 SGHTS and CDR2 YDEGEE. Losses at the gene ends were 0 bases for V and 2 bases for J; bases not matched to a gene: 12. This CDR3 is CASSLVPLLGRVTDTQYF. The CDR3 DNA reads as TGTGCCAGCAGCTTGGTCCCGCTCTTGGGGAGGGTCACAGATACGCAGTATTTT.

This chain links TRBV7-2 with TRBJ2-3; 12 nucleotides agree with TRBD2. The CDR3 spans 16 residues. V shed 5 bases and J 4 bases; nucleotides not matched to a gene: 7. Germline-derived CDR1 and CDR2 are SGHTA and FQGNSA. The DNA of the CDR3 is TGTGCCAGCAGCGCGACTAGCGGGAGTGCATCAGATACGCAGTATTTT. It encodes CASSATSGSASDTQYF.

The CDR3 region is CASSLDAPTNEKLFF. The CDR3, as DNA: TGTGCCAGCAGCTTAGATGCCCCAACTAATGAAAAACTGTTTTTT. The chain employs TRBV7-9 and TRBJ1-4; no reliable D call. The CDR3 runs 15 residues. V was pared by 1 base and J by 0 bases, with 6 bases between. Germline V gene sequence: CDR1 SEHNR, CDR2 FQNEAQ (reference sequence).

V usage is TRBV10-3 and J usage is TRBJ1-4; D ambiguous. The CDR3 spans 15 residues. The V end lost 6 bases, the J end lost 0 bases, and 11 bases lay between the germline ends. Germline V gene sequence: CDR1 ENHRY, CDR2 SYGVKD. The CDR3 bases are TGTGCCATCAGCCCTGCCCGGGCAACTAATGAAAAACTGTTTTTT. Translating it yields CAISPARATNEKLFF.

This rearrangement joins TRBV9 to TRBJ2-7; the D call may be TRBD1 or TRBD2 (6 bases each). CDR1 and CDR2 from the germline V gene are SGDLS and YYNGEE. Trimming left V 4 bases short and J 3 bases short, with 17 bases between. This CDR3 is 15 amino acids long. CDR3 sequence: CASSLQPGGHYEQYF. For the CDR3, the DNA is TGTGCCAGCAGCCTCCAACCCGGGGGCCACTACGAGCAGTACTTC.

The gene calls are TRBV4-1 and TRBJ1-5; D unclear. From germline, CDR1 is MGHRA and CDR2 YSYEKL. The V end lost 0 bases, the J end lost 4 bases, and 7 bases lay between the germline ends. This CDR3 is 14 amino acids long. The CDR3 loop reads CASSQESRNQPQHF. CDR3 DNA sequence: TGCGCCAGCAGCCAAGAATCCAGGAATCAGCCCCAGCATTTT.

The table lists this clone with a few counts. The rearrangement links TRBV4-3 to TRBJ1-4; a weak D match, TRBD1 (6 bases). V was cut by 1 base and J by 2 bases, with 8 bases left in between. CDR1 LGHNA and CDR2 YSLEER come from the germline V gene. The CDR3 is made up of 15 amino acids. Written as DNA, the CDR3 is TGCGCCAGCAGCCAAGTCCAGGGGACTAATGAAAAACTGTTTTTT. Translated, it gives CASSQVQGTNEKLFF.

V gene TRBV4-1 combines with J gene TRBJ1-6; no definite D call. The germline CDR1 and CDR2 sequences are MGHRA and YSYEKL. The CDR3 spans 15 residues. Deletions cut 5 bases from V and 10 bases from J, with 18 bases between. CDR3 protein: CASSTQVTANSPLHF. CDR3 sequence (DNA): TGCGCCAGCAGCACCCAGGTTACAGCGAACTCACCCCTCCACTTT.

This sequence joins TRBV7-2 and TRBJ2-1; 8 nucleotides agree with TRBD1. Germline assignment: CDR1 SGHTA and CDR2 FQGNSA. This CDR3 spans 14 amino acids. V lost 5 bases and J lost 7; bases outside the gene matches: 7. The CDR3 DNA follows: TGTGCCAGCAGCGTGGACAGGGTGACAAATGAGCAGTTCTTC. Residues: CASSVDRVTNEQFF.

Worth noting for this clone: Other DNA sequences in this sample translate to the same CDR3. The rearrangement joins TRBV21-1 to TRBJ1-4. TRBV21-1 is listed as a pseudogene. The CDR3 sequence is 14 residues long. This CDR3 reads CASSRNRENEKLFF. The CDR3, as DNA: TGTGCCAGCAGCCGGAACCGGGAGAATGAAAAACTGTTTTTT.

The gene calls are TRBV10-2 and TRBJ1-5, with 8 bases lining up with TRBD1. Germline V gene sequence: CDR1 WSHSY, CDR2 SAAADI. Trimming cost V 5 bases and J 6 bases; bases outside gene matches: 6. The CDR3 extends over 14 amino acids. The CDR3 sequence is CASSLTGDSQPQHF. CDR3 bases: TGCGCCAGCAGTCTGACAGGGGACAGTCAGCCCCAGCATTTT.

The V call is TRBV5-6, the J call TRBJ1-6; 7 bases agree with TRBD1. Trimming removed 2 bases from V and 9 bases from J; junction bases left unmatched: 8. The germline V gene has CDR1 SGHDT and CDR2 YYEEEE. The CDR3 has 15 residues. CDR3 sequence (DNA): TGTGCCAGCAGCTTACAGGGGTTATTTAGTTCACCCCTCCACTTT. Translated, it gives CASSLQGLFSSPLHF.

The chain is built from TRBV2 and TRBJ1-1; 7 nucleotides line up with TRBD1. The ends lost 6 bases at V and 0 bases at J; junction bases unmatched: 4. This CDR3 spans 14 amino acids. Germline lookup yields CDR1 SNHLY and CDR2 FYNNEI. In nucleotides, the CDR3 is TGTGCCAGCAGCGCGACAGGGATGAACACTGAAGCTTTCTTT. Its translation: CASSATGMNTEAFF.

The chain has TRBV10-3 and TRBJ2-1; possibly TRBD1 for D (5 bases). The CDR3 spans 14 residues. Germline lookup yields CDR1 ENHRY and CDR2 SYGVKD. Trimming pared 6 bases from V and 4 bases from J, leaving 13 bases between. This CDR3 is CAIRYSQVYNEQFF. In DNA, the CDR3 is TGTGCCATCAGATATTCACAGGTATACAATGAGCAGTTCTTC.

The chain links TRBV7-8 to TRBJ1-4; 10 positions agree with TRBD1. V gave up 6 bases and J gave up 8 bases; unmatched junction bases: 9. There are 15 residues in the CDR3. Germline V CDR1 and CDR2: SGHVS, FQNEAQ. The CDR3: CASSYRDRGGEKLFF. CDR3 nucleotides: TGTGCCAGCAGTTACCGGGACAGGGGAGGAGAAAAACTGTTTTTT.